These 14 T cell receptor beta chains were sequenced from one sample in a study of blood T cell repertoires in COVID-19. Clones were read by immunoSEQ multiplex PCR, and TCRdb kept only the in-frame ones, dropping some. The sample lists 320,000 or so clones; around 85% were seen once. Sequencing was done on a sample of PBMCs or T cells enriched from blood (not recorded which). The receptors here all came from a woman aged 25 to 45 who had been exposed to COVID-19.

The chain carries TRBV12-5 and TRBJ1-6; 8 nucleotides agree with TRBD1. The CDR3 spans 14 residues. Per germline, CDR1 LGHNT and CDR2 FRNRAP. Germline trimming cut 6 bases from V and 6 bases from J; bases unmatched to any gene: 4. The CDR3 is CASGYDRGNSPLHF. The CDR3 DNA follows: TGTGCTAGTGGCTATGACAGGGGTAATTCACCCCTCCACTTT.

Here the CDR3 reads CASRKQSPDGYTF. As DNA, the CDR3 is TGTGCCAGCAGAAAACAGAGTCCTGATGGCTACACCTTC. The chain is built from TRBV5-6 and TRBJ1-2; no clear D gene. The CDR3 spans 13 residues. CDR1 and CDR2 (germline): SGHDT, YYEEEE. V lost 5 bases, J lost 6 bases, and 14 bases lay in between.

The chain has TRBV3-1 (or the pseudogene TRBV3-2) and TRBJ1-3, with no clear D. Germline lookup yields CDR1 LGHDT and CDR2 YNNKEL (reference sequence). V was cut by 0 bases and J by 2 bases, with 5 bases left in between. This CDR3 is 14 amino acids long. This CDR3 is CASSQDFAGNTIYF. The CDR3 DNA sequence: TGTGCCAGCAGCCAAGACTTCGCTGGAAACACCATATATTTT.

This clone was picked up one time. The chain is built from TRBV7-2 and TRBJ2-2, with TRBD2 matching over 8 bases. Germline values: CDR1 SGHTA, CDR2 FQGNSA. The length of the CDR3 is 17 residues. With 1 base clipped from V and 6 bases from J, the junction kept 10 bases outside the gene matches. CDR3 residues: CASSLELAGGSSGELFF. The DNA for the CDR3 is TGTGCCAGCAGCTTAGAACTCGCGGGGGGTTCCTCCGGGGAGCTGTTTTTT.

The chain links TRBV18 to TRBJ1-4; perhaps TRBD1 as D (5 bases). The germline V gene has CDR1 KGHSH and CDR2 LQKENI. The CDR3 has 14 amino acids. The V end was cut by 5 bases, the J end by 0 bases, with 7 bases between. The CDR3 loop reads CASSATATNEKLFF. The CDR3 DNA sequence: TGTGCCAGCTCAGCGACAGCAACTAATGAAAAACTGTTTTTT.

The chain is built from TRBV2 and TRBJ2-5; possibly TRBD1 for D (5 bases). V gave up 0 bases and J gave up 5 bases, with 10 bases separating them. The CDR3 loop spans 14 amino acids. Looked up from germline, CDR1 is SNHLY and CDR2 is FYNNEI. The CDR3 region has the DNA TGTGCCAGCAGTGAAGCACTAAAGGGGGAGACCCAGTACTTC. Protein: CASSEALKGETQYF.

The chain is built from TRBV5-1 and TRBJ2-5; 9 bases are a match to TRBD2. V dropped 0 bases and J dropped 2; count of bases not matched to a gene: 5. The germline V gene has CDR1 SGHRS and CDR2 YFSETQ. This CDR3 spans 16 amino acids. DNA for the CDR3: TGCGCCAGCAGCTTGGGGCCTAGCGGGAAACAAGAGACCCAGTACTTC. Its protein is CASSLGPSGKQETQYF.

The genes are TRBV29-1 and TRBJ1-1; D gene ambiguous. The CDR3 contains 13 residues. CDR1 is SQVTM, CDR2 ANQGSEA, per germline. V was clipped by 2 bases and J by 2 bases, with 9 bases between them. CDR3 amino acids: CSVERSRNTEAFF. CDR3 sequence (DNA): TGCAGCGTTGAACGGAGTCGTAACACTGAAGCTTTCTTT. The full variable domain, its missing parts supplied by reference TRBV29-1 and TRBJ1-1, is SAVISQKPSRDICQRGTSLTIQCQVDSQVTMMFWYRQQPGQSLTLIATANQGSEATYESGFVIDKFPISRPNLTFSTLTVSNMSPEDSSIYLCSVERSRNTEAFFGQGTRLTVV.

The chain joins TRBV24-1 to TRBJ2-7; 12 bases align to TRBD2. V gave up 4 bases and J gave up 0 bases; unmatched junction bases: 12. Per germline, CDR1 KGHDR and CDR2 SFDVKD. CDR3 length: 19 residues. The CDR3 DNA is TGTGCCACCAGTGACTCCCCGACTAGCGGGAGAAAGAGCTCCTACGAGCAGTACTTC. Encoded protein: CATSDSPTSGRKSSYEQYF.

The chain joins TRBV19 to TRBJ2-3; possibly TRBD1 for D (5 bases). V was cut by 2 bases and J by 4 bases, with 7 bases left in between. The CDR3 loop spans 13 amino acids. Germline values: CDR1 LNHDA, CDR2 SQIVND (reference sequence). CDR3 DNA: TGTGCCAGTAGTATAACAGGTCCAGATACGCAGTATTTT. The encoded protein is CASSITGPDTQYF.

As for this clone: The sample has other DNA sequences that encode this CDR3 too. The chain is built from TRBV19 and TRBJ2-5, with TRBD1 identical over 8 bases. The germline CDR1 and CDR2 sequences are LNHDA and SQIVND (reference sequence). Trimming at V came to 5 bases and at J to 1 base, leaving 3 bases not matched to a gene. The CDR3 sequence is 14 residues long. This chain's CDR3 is CASSSGQGQETQYF. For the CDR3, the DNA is TGTGCCAGTAGTTCAGGACAGGGCCAAGAGACCCAGTACTTC.

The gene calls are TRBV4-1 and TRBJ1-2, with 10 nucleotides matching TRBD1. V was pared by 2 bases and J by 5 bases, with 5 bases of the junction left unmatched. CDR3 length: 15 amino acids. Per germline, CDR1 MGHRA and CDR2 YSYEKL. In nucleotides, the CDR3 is TGCGCCAGCAGCCAAACCGGGACAGGGGAGTATGGCTACACCTTC. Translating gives CASSQTGTGEYGYTF.

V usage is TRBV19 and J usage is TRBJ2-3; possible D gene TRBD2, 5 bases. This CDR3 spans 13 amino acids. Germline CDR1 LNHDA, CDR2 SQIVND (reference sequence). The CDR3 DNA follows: TGTGCAAGTCGGGGTCAAAGCACAGATACGCAGTATTTT. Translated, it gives CASRGQSTDTQYF. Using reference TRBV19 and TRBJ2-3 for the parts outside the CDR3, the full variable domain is DGGITQSPKYLFRKEGQNVTLSCEQNLNHDAMYWYRQDPGQGLRLIYYSQIVNDFQKGDIAEGYSVSREKKESFPLTVTSAQKNPTAFYLCASRGQSTDTQYFGPGTRLTVL.

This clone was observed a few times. This CDR3 is CAWSGQGIQPQHF. The DNA for the CDR3 is TGTGCCTGGAGTGGACAGGGGATACAGCCCCAGCATTTT. The chain couples TRBV30 to TRBJ1-5; the match to TRBD1 covers 8 bases. The CDR3 is 13 amino acids. CDR1 GTSNPN and CDR2 SVGIG come from the germline V gene (reference sequence). Losses at the gene ends were 1 base for V and 7 bases for J; bases not matched to a gene: 3.